This T cell receptor beta chain was documented in a study of blood T cell repertoires in COVID-19. Study-level background: PBMCs, B-cell-depleted T cells, or T cells provided the cDNA or gDNA that made up the material.

The germline V gene encodes CDR1 SGHNT and CDR2 YYREEE (reference sequence). V was shortened by 0 bases and J by 3 bases, with 7 bases between the two germline ends. This CDR3 is built from 14 residues. TCRdb's copy holds only in-frame clones and misses some; the assay was immunoSEQ multiplex PCR. The sample comprises 250,000 to 300,000 clones, nearly 90% of which are singletons, and 0.65% to 0.9% rests with the top ten. The clonotype was recovered from a woman aged 25-40 years with acute or convalescent COVID-19. This rearrangement joins TRBV5-4 to TRBJ2-1, with D possibly TRBD1 on 6 matching bases. Sequenced: peripheral blood. The CDR3 here is CASSLGQDYNEQFF. CDR3 sequence (DNA): TGTGCCAGCAGCTTGGGACAGGACTACAATGAGCAGTTCTTC.